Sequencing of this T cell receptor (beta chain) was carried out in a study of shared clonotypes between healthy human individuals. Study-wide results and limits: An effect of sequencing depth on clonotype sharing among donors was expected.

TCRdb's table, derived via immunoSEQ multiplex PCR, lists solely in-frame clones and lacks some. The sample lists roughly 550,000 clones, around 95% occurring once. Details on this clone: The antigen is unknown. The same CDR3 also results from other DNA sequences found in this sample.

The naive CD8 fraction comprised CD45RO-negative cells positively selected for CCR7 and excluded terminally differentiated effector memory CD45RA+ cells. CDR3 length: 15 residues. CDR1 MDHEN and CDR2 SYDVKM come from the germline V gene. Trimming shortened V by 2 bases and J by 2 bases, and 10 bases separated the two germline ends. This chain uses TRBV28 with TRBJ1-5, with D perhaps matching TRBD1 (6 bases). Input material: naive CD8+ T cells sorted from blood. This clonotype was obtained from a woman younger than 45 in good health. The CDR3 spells CASSLGGQGNQPQHF. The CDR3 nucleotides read TGTGCCAGCAGTTTAGGGGGACAAGGCAATCAGCCCCAGCATTTT.